This T cell receptor beta chain was sequenced during a study of cytomegalovirus exposure and HLA in healthy donors. Overall study context: Early released data had tens of millions of unique TCRs, all coming from HLA-typed donors. General observations from the study: 87-base-pair reads could not separate some V segments, including TRBV6-2 and TRBV6-3.

Use of 60 Vbeta and 13 Jbeta primers characterized the PCR. Only in-frame clones appear in the TCRdb table, and some are missing; sequencing was by immunoSEQ multiplex PCR. The sample holds tens of thousands of clones. CDR1 MNHNS and CDR2 SASEGT come from the germline V gene. The CDR3 has 15 amino acids. V was shortened by 3 bases and J by 3 bases, with 14 bases between the two germline ends. Comments on this clone: Antigen unknown.

The sample consisted of PBMCs. This receptor was obtained from a female donor in good health and CMV-seropositive. The rearrangement links TRBV6-1 to TRBJ1-1; D is ambiguous. The CDR3 loop reads CASSERPRGYTEAFF. CDR3 nucleotide sequence: TGTGCCAGCAGTGAGAGGCCCCGGGGTTACACTGAAGCTTTCTTT.